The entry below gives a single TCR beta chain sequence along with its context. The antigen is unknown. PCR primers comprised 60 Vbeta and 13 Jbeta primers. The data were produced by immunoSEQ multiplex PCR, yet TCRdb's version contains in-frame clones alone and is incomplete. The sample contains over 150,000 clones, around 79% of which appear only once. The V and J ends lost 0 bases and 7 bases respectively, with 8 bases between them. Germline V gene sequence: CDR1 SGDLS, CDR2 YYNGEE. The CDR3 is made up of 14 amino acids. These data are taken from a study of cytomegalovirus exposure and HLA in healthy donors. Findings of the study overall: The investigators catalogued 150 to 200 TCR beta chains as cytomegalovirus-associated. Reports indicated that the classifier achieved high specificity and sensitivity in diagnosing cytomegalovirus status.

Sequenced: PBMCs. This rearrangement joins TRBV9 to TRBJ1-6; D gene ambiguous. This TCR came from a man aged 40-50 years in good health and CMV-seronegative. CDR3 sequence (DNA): TGTGCCAGCAGCGTAGGAGGCCCGAATTCACCCCTCCACTTT. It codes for CASSVGGPNSPLHF.